This T cell receptor beta chain comes out of a study of T-cell memory formation after mild COVID-19. General study results and limits: Largely, contracting CD4+ clones fell within CM and EM, and contracting CD8+ clones within EMRA.

The CDR3 spans 16 residues. V lost 6 bases, J lost 6 bases, and 19 bases stayed unmatched. From germline, CDR1 is SQVTM and CDR2 ANQGSEA. Concerning this clonotype: Its antigen is not known.

TCRdb re-analysed the 5' RACE reads in MiXCR, keeping a single row per CDR3 protein. Of under 250,000 distinct CDR3 sequences in the sample, approximately 15% were seen once. Material: PBMCs or a T cell subset sorted from them (not recorded which). The rearrangement uses TRBV29-1 and TRBJ2-7; 8 bases match TRBD1. This sequence was found in an adult woman who had mild COVID-19 (a few samples of this study predate the infection). Cell type and time point are not known. The CDR3 sequence: CSVTPGGALARGEQYF. CDR3 DNA: TGCAGCGTCACCCCAGGGGGCGCACTGGCTCGGGGCGAGCAGTACTTC.